The clone carrying this T cell receptor beta chain was counted ten times or more. This entry comes from a study of regulatory T cells in long-lasting Graves disease. The CDR3 sequence is 17 residues long. V dropped 5 bases and J dropped 0 bases, with 17 bases sitting between them. Library construction for TCR beta used iRepertoire HTBI primers and Arm-PCR of CDR3 regions. TCRdb reanalysed the multiplex PCR reads using MiXCR and keeps one entry per CDR3 protein. The profile shows over 300,000 distinct CDR3 sequences, roughly 15% of them singletons. Specified time point: newly diagnosed GD, antithyroid drugs for less than 3 months. PBMC-derived RNA was used for the TCR library.

The chain links TRBV12-3 or TRBV12-4 to TRBJ1-5; D gene uncertain. The sequenced sample was peripheral blood mononuclear cells (PBMCs), obtained at new diagnosis, from a patient treated with antithyroid drugs. This sequence originates from a female donor with Graves disease. The CDR3 loop reads CASSPYPQSYSNQPQHF. DNA of the CDR3: TGTGCCAGCAGTCCCTACCCCCAGTCATATAGCAATCAGCCCCAGCATTTT.